This T cell receptor beta chain was recovered during a study of cytomegalovirus exposure and HLA in healthy donors. Findings and limits, study-wide: With DRB1 most and HLA-C fewest, TCR association rates differed between HLA loci in a later analysis.

In the case of this clone: As yet, its antigen is unknown.

V dropped 1 base and J dropped 9; count of bases not matched to a gene: 11. Germline V gene data show CDR1 as SEHNR and CDR2 as FQNEAQ (reference sequence). This CDR3 contains 15 residues. Researchers ran the PCR with 60 Vbeta and 13 Jbeta primers. Libraries were prepared by immunoSEQ multiplex PCR; TCRdb keeps only in-frame clonotypes and omits some of them. Among 150,000 to 200,000 clones listed, around 80% were seen once. V is TRBV7-9 and J is TRBJ1-1; TRBD1 matches 7 bases. Sample: PBMCs. The clonotype was recovered from a woman aged 40 to 50 in good health and CMV-seronegative. Here the CDR3 reads CASSLGVGTALQAFF. The CDR3 coding sequence is TGTGCCAGCAGCTTAGGGGTCGGGACAGCCTTACAAGCTTTCTTT.